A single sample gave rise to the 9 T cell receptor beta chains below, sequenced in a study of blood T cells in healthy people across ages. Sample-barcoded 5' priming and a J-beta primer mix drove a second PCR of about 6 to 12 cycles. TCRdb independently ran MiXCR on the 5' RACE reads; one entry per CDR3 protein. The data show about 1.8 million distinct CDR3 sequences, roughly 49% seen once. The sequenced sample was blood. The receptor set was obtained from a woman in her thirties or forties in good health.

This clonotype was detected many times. The CDR3 DNA is TGTGCCAGCAGTGGCGTCCACGAGCAGTACTTC. Translation gives CASSGVHEQYF. The chain links TRBV6-2 or TRBV6-3 to TRBJ2-7; D gene unclear. This CDR3 is built from 11 residues. Per the germline V gene, CDR1 is MNHEY and CDR2 is SVGEGT. V lost 5 bases, J lost 5 bases, and 7 bases lay in between.

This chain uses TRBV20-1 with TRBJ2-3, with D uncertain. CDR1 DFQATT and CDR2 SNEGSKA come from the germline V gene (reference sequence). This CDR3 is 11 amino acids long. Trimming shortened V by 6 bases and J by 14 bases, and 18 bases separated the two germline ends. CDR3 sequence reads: CSALSRSRMYF. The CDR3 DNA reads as TGCAGTGCCCTCAGTCGGAGTCGAATGTATTTT.

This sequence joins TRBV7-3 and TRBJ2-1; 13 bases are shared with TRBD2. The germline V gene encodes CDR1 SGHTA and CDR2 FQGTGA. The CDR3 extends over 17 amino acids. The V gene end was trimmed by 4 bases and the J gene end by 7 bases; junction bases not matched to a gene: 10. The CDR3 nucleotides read TGTGCCAGCAGCTCCACATCGGGACTAGCGGGGAGTAATGAGCAGTTCTTC. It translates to CASSSTSGLAGSNEQFF.

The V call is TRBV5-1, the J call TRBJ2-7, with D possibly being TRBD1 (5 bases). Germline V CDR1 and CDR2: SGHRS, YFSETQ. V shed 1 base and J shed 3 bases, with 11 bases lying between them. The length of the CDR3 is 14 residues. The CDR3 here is CASSLSDRRYEQYF. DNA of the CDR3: TGCGCCAGCAGCTTGAGCGACAGACGCTACGAGCAGTACTTC.

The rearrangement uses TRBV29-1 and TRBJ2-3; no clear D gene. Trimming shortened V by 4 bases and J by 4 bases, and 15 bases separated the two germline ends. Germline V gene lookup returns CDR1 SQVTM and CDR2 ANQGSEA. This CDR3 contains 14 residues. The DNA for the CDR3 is TGCAGCGTTGCCGGTAGTTTAAGTTCAGATACGCAGTATTTT. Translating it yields CSVAGSLSSDTQYF.

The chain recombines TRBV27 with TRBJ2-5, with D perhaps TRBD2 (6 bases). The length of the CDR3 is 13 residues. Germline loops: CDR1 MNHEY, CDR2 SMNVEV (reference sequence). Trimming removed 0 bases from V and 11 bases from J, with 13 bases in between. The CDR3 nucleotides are TGTGCCAGCAGTTTATCCCCCGTCCGGGAGCAGTACTTC. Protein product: CASSLSPVREQYF.

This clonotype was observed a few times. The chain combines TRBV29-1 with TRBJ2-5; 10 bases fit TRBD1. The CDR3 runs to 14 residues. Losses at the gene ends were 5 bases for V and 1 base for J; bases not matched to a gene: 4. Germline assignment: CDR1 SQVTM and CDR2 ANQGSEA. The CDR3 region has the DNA TGCAGCGTTATCCGGGACAGGGGCCAAGAGACCCAGTACTTC. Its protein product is CSVIRDRGQETQYF.

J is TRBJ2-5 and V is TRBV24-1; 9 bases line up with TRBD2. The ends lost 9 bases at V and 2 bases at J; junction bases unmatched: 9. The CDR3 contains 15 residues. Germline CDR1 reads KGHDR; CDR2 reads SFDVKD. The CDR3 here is CATGASGAKQETQYF. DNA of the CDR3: TGTGCCACCGGGGCTAGCGGGGCCAAACAAGAGACCCAGTACTTC.

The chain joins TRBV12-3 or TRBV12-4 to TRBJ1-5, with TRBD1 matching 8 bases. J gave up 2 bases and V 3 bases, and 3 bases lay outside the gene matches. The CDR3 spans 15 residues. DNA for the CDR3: TGTGCCAGCAGTTTGCTGACAGGGGGCAATCAGCCCCAGCATTTT. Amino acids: CASSLLTGGNQPQHF.